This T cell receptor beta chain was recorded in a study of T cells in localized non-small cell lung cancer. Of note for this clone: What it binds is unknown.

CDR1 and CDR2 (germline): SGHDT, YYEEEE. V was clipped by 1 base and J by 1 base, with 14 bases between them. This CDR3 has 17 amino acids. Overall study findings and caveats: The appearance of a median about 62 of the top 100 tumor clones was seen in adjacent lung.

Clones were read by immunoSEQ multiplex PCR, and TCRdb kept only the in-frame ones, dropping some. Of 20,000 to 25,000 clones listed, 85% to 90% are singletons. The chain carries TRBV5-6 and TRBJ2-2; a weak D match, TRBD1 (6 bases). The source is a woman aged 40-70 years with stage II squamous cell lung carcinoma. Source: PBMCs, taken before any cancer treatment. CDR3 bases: TGTGCCAGCAGCTTGTTTGGATGGACAGTGAACACCGGGGAGCTGTTTTTT. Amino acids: CASSLFGWTVNTGELFF.